This T cell receptor (beta chain) was found in a study of OX40 agonist ivuxolimab in advanced cancers. Study in general: Patients were treated with ivuxolimab, an agonistic anti-OX40 (CD134) antibody. At 0.01 to 10 mg/kg, ivuxolimab was administered intravenously to patients every 2 weeks. Among those enrolled, mean age was roughly 62 years (range roughly 20 to 80) and about 79% were male.

The CDR3 length is 15 residues. The V gene's germline CDR1 is MDHEN and CDR2 SYDVKM. V dropped 5 bases and J dropped 6 bases, with 16 bases sitting between them. Relative to its sample, this clone is medium-sized. Sequencing was performed with immunoSEQ multiplex PCR; in TCRdb, only in-frame clones are kept and a portion is missing. The sample shows more than 9,000 clones, roughly 80% of them seen only once. This sample comprised CD4+ or CD8+ T cells sorted from blood, obtained in a trial of the OX40 agonist ivuxolimab. This receptor was obtained from an adult with an advanced solid tumor such as melanoma, head and neck, liver or kidney cancer. J is TRBJ1-4 and V is TRBV28, with D perhaps matching TRBD1 (5 bases). Here the CDR3 DNA reads TGTGCCAGCAGTGCCACGGGACGGGAAGATGAAAAACTGTTTTTT. This encodes CASSATGREDEKLFF.